The TCR beta chain described here comes from a study of blood T cell repertoires in COVID-19. Study-level background: Italy, Spain and the United States were the sources of the convalescent and acute COVID-19 samples.

The CDR3 has 15 amino acids. The germline V and J ends were trimmed by 5 bases and 2 bases, with 14 bases remaining between them. Germline CDR1 reads SGHAT; CDR2 reads FQNNGV. Authors' methods: From reference gene primer amplification, estimates of nucleated cell counts were derived. TCRdb's table, derived via immunoSEQ multiplex PCR, lists solely in-frame clones and lacks some. V, J and clone size are taken as reported in that table, and D and trimming were inferred from the DNA itself. The sample contains about 68,000 clones, under 85% of which appear only once. This TCR derives from a woman aged 45 to 65 with acute or convalescent COVID-19. Source material: peripheral blood. This chain uses TRBV11-2 with TRBJ2-3, with D possibly TRBD2 on 5 matching bases. In nucleotides, the CDR3 is TGTGCCAGCAGCCCCCCGGGGAGATCCACAGATACGCAGTATTTT. It translates to CASSPPGRSTDTQYF. The full variable domain, rest sourced from reference TRBV11-2 and TRBJ2-3, is EAGVAQSPRYKIIEKRQSVAFWCNPISGHATLYWYQQILGQGPKLLIQFQNNGVVDDSQLPKDRFSAERLKGVDSTLKIQPAKLEDSAVYLCASSPPGRSTDTQYFGPGTRLTVL.